This T cell receptor (beta chain) comes out of a study of blood T cell repertoires in COVID-19. Study in general: There were acute and convalescent COVID-19 samples, and they came from the United States, Italy and Spain. T cells, B-cell-depleted T cells, or PBMCs supplied cDNA or gDNA.

The CDR3 is made up of 15 amino acids. The V and J ends lost 4 bases and 0 bases, in that order; junction bases with no gene match: 3. CDR1 is MGHRA and CDR2 is YSYEKL in the germline V gene. Each participant's cohort was designated according to participant-reported clinical history. The method was immunoSEQ multiplex PCR; TCRdb's version includes in-frame clones alone and lacks a portion of them. This table has about 340,000 clones, more than 85% appearing once. The sequence was collected from a woman in her twenties or thirties who had recovered from COVID-19. The J gene is TRBJ2-7, the V gene TRBV4-1, with 10 bases aligning to TRBD2. Sequencing input: PBMCs or T cells enriched from blood (not recorded which). The CDR3 DNA reads as TGCGCCAGCAGCCGTACTAGCGGGGTCTCCTACGAGCAGTACTTC. Its protein is CASSRTSGVSYEQYF.